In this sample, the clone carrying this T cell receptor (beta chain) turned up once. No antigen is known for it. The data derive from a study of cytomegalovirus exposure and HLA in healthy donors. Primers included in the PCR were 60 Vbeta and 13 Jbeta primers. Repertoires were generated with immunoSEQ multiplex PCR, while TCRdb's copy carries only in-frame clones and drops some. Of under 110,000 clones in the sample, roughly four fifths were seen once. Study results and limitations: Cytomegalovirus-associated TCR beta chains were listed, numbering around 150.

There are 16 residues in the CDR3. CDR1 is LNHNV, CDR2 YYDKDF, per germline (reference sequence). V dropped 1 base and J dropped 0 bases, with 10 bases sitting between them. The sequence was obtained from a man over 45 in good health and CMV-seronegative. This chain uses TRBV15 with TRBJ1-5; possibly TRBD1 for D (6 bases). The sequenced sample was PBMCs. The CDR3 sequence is CATSRGTVSSNQPQHF. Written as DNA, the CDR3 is TGTGCCACCAGCAGAGGGACAGTTTCTAGCAATCAGCCCCAGCATTTT. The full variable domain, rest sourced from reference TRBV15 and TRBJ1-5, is DAMVIQNPRYQVTQFGKPVTLSCSQTLNHNVMYWYQQKSSQAPKLLFHYYDKDFNNEADTPDNFQSRRPNTSFCFLDIRSPGLGDTAMYLCATSRGTVSSNQPQHFGDGTRLSIL.